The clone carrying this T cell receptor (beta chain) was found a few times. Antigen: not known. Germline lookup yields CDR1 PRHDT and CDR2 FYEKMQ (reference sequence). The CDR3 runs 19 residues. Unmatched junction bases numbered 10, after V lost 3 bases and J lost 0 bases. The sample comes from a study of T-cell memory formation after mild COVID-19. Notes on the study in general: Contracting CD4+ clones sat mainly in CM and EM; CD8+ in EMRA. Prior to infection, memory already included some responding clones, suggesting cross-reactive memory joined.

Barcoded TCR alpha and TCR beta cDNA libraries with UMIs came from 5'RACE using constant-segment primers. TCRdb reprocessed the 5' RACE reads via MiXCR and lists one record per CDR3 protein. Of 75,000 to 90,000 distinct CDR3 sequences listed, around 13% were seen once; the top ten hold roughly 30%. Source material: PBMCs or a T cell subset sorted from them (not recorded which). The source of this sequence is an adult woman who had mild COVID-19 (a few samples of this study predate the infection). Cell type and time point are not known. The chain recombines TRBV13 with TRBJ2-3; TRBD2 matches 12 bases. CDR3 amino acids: CASSFLLAGGISSTDTQYF. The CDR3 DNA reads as TGTGCCAGCAGCTTCTTACTAGCGGGAGGAATTTCTAGCACAGATACGCAGTATTTT.